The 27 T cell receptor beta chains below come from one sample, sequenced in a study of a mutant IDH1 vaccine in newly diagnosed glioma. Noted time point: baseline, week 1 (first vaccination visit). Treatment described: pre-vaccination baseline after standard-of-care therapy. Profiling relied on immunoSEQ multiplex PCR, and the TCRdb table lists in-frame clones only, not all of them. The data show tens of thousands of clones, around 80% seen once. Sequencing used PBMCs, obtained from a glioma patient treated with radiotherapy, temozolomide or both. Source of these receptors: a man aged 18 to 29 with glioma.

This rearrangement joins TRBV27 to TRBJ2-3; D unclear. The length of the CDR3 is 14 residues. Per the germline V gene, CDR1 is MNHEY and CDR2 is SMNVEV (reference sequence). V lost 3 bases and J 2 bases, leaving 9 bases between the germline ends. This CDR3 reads CASSLKGNTDTQYF. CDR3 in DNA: TGTGCCAGCAGTTTGAAGGGAAACACAGATACGCAGTATTTT.

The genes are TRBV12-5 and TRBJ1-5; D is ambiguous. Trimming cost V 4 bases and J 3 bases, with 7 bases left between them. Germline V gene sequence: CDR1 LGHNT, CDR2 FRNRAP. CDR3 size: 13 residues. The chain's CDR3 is CASGSPANQPQHF. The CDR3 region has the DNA TGTGCTAGTGGTTCTCCCGCCAATCAGCCCCAGCATTTT.

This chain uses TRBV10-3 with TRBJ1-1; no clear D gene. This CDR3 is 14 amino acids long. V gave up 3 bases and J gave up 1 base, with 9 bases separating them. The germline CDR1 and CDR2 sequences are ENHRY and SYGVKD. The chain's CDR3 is CAISDPPGNTEAFF. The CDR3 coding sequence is TGTGCCATCAGTGATCCACCCGGGAACACTGAAGCTTTCTTT.

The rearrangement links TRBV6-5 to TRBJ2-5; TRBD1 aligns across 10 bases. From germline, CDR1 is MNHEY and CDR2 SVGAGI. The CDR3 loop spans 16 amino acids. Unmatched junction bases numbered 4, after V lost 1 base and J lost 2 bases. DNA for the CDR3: TGTGCCAGCAGTTACTATGGGACAGGGGCTCAAGAGACCCAGTACTTC. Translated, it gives CASSYYGTGAQETQYF.

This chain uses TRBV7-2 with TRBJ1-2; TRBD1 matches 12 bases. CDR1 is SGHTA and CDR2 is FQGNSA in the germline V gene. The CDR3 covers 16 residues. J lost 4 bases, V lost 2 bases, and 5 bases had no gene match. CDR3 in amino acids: CASSLTGTGGIYGYTF. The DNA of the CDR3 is TGTGCCAGCAGCTTAACGGGGACAGGGGGCATCTATGGCTACACCTTC. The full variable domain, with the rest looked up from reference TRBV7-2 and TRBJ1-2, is GAGVSQSPSNKVTEKGKDVELRCDPISGHTALYWYRQSLGQGLEFLIYFQGNSAPDKSGLPSDRFSAERTGGSVSTLTIQRTQQEDSAVYLCASSLTGTGGIYGYTFGSGTRLTVV.

For the CDR3, the DNA is TGCGCCAGCAGCCAAGATTCAGGCTCTGGTGAAAAACTGTTTTTT. Translating gives CASSQDSGSGEKLFF. The chain employs TRBV4-3 and TRBJ1-4; D uncertain. Trimming pared 0 bases from V and 7 bases from J, leaving 12 bases between. This CDR3 contains 15 residues. Germline V gene lookup returns CDR1 LGHNA and CDR2 YSLEER.

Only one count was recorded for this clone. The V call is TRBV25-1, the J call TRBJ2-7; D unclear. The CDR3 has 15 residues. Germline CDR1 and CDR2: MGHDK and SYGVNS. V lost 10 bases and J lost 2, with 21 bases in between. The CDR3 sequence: CATSNQKNPPYEQYF. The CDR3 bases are TGTGCCACCTCGAATCAAAAAAACCCCCCCTACGAGCAGTACTTC.

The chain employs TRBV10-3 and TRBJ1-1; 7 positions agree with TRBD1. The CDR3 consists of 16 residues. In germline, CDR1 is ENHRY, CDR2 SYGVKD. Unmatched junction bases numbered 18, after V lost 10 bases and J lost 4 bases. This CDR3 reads CATQKVGGRVGTEAFF. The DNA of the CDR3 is TGTGCCACTCAAAAGGTAGGGGGCAGGGTTGGCACTGAAGCTTTCTTT.

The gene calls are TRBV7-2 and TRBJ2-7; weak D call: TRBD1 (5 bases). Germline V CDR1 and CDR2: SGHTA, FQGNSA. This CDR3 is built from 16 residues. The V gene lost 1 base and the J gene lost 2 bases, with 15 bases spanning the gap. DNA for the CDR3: TGTGCCAGCAGCTTAGGGACCGTGGGGCGAACCTACGAGCAGTACTTC. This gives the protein CASSLGTVGRTYEQYF.

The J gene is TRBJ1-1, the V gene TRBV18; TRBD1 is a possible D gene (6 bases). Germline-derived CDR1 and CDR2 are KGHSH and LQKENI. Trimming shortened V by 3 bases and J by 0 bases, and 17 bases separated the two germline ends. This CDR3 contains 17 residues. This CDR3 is CASSPFESGQLNTEAFF. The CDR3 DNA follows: TGTGCCAGCTCACCCTTTGAGTCAGGACAGTTGAACACTGAAGCTTTCTTT.

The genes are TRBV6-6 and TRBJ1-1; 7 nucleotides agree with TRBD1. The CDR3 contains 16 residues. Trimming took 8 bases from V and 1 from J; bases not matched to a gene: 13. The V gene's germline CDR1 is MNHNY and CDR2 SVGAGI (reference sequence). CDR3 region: CASRDSGIPPNTEAFF. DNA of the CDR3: TGTGCCAGCCGGGACAGCGGAATACCCCCGAACACTGAAGCTTTCTTT.

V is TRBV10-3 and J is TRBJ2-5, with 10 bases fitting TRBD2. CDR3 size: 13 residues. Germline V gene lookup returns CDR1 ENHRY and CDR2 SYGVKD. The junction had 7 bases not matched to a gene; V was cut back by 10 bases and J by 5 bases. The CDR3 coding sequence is TGTGCCACCTCGGGACTAGCGTTGGAGACCCAGTACTTC. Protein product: CATSGLALETQYF.

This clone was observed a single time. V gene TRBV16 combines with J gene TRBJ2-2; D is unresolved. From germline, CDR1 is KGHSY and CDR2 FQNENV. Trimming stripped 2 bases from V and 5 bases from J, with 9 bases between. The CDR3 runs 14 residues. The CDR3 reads CASSQQRGTGELFF. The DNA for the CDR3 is TGTGCCAGCAGCCAACAGCGAGGAACCGGGGAGCTGTTTTTT.

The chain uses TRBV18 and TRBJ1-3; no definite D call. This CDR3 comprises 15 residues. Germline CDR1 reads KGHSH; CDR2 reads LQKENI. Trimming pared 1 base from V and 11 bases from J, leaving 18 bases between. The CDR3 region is CASSPLEGLGGSIYF. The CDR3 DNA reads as TGTGCCAGCTCACCACTGGAAGGGTTGGGCGGCTCCATATATTTT.

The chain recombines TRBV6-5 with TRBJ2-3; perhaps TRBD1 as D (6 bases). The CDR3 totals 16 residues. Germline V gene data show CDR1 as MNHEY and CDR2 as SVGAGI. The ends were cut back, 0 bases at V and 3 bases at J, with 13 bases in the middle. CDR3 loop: CASSYSGRGVTDTQYF. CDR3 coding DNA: TGTGCCAGCAGTTACTCGGGCAGGGGAGTAACAGATACGCAGTATTTT.

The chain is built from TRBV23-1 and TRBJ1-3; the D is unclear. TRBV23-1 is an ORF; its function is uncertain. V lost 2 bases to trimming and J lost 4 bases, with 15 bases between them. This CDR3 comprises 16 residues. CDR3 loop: CASSQPTSGPGNTIYF. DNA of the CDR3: TGCGCCAGCAGTCAACCCACCAGTGGGCCCGGAAACACCATATATTTT.

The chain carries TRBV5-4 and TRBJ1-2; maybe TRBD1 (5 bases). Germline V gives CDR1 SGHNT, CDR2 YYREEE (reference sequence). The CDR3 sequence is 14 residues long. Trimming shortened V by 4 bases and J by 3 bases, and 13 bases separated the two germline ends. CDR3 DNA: TGTGCCAGCAGCCTAGGGGCGGGGGACTATGGCTACACCTTC. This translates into CASSLGAGDYGYTF.

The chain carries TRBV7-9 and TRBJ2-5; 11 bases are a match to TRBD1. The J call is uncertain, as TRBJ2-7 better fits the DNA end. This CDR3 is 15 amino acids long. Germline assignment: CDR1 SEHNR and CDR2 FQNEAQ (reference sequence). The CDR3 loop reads CASSLGGTGGYEQYF. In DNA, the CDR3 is TGTGCCAGCAGCTTAGGGGGGACAGGGGGCTACGAGCAGTACTTC.

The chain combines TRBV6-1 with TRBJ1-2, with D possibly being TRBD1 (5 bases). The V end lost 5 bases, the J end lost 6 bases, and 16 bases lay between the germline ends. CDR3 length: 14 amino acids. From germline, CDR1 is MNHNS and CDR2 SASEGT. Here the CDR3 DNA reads TGTGCCAGCAGTCGGGACCCACACGCGAATGGCTACACCTTC. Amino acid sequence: CASSRDPHANGYTF.

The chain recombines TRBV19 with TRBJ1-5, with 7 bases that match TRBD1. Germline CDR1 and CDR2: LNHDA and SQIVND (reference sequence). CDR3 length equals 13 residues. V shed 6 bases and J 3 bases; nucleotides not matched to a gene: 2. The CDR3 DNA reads TGTGCCAGTAGCAAGGGGGCCAATCAGCCCCAGCATTTT. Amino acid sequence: CASSKGANQPQHF.

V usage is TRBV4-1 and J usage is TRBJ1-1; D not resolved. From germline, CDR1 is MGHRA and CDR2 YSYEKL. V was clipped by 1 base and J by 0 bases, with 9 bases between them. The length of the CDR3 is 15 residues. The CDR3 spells CASSQGPGLNTEAFF. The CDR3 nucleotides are TGCGCCAGCAGCCAAGGACCGGGTCTGAACACTGAAGCTTTCTTT.

CDR3 nucleotides: TGCGCCAGCAGCCAAGAGAACGAGGCCTACATGAACACTGAAGCTTTCTTT. Protein: CASSQENEAYMNTEAFF. V and J are TRBV4-3 and TRBJ1-1; D remains unclear. V was cut by 0 bases and J by 0 bases, with 14 bases left in between. Germline CDR1 LGHNA, CDR2 YSLEER. The CDR3 is made up of 17 amino acids.

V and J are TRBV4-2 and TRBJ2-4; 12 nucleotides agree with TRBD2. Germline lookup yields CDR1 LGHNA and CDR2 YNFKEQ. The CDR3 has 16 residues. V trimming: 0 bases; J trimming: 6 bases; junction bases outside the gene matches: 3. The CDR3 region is CASSQEASGRANIQYF. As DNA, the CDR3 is TGTGCCAGCAGCCAAGAGGCTAGCGGGAGGGCAAACATTCAGTACTTC.

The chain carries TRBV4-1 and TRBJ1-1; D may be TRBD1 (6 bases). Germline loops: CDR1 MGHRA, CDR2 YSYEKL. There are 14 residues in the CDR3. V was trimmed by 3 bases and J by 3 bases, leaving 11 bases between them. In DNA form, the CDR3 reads TGCGCCAGCAGCCATCACAGGGCGCACACTGAAGCTTTCTTT. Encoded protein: CASSHHRAHTEAFF.

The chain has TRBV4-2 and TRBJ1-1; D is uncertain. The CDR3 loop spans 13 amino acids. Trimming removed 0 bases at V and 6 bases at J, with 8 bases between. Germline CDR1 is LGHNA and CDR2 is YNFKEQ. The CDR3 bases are TGTGCCAGCAGCCAAGACCCTAGGGCTGAAGCTTTCTTT. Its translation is CASSQDPRAEAFF.

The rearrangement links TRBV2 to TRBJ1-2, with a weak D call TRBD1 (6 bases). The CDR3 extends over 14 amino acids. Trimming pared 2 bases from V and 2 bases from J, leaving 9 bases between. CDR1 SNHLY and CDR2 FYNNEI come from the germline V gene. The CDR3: CASSEYGQNYGYTF. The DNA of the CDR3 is TGTGCCAGCAGTGAATACGGACAGAACTATGGCTACACCTTC.

CDR3 sequence (DNA): TGTGCCAGTAGTCGAGGACAGGGGGGGAATCAGCCCCAGCATTTT. As protein: CASSRGQGGNQPQHF. The gene calls are TRBV19 and TRBJ1-5; 10 bases are shared with TRBD1. The trim removed 5 bases at V and 4 bases at J, leaving 5 bases unmatched. Germline V lookup: CDR1 LNHDA, CDR2 SQIVND (reference sequence). This CDR3 has 15 amino acids.